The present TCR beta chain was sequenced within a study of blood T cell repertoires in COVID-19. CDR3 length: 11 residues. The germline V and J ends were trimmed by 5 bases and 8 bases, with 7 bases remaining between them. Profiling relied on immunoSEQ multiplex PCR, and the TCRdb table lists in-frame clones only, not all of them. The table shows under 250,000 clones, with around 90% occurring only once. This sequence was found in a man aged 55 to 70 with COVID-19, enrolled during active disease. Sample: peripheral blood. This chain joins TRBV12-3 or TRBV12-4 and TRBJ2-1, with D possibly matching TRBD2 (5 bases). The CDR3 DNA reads TGTGCCAGCAGTCAAGCGGATGAGCAGTTCTTC. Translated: CASSQADEQFF.